A selection of T cell receptor beta chains follows, all from one sample in a study of blood T cell repertoires in COVID-19. Method: immunoSEQ multiplex PCR; TCRdb's copy keeps in-frame clones and lacks some. Altogether over 100,000 clones are present, over 65% being singletons, with the ten largest covering around a sixth. Specimen: peripheral blood. Every receptor here comes from a woman in her fifties or sixties with acute or convalescent COVID-19. Each CDR3 is given with its conserved first and last residue. The D gene is left open where the match is weak. Size tells how often a clone was seen (once, few, many) or the class of an expanded clone, and some rows leave it out.

J gene: TRBJ1-6
clone size: .
CDR3 length: 13
D gene: .
V gene: TRBV9
CDR3 DNA: TGTGCCAGCAGCGTACAGGATAATTCACCCCTCCACTTT
CDR3 protein: CASSVQDNSPLHF

J gene: TRBJ1-1
clone size: .
CDR3 length: 16
D gene: .
V gene: TRBV28
CDR3 DNA: TGTGCCAGCAGTCCCCCGATGGGGGGTTGGGACACTGAAGCTTTCTTT
CDR3 protein: CASSPPMGGWDTEAFF

J gene: TRBJ1-2
clone size: .
CDR3 length: 14
D gene: .
V gene: TRBV4-2
CDR3 DNA: TGTGCCAGCAGCCCCAGCGGAGAGGGGGAAGGCTACACCTTC
CDR3 protein: CASSPSGEGEGYTF

J gene: TRBJ1-5
clone size: few
CDR3 length: 14
D gene: .
V gene: TRBV28
CDR3 DNA: TGTGCCAGCAGTGGGATGACAGAAAATCAGCCCCAGCATTTT
CDR3 protein: CASSGMTENQPQHF

J gene: TRBJ2-1
clone size: .
CDR3 length: 11
D gene: .
V gene: TRBV2
CDR3 DNA: TGTGCCACCCGAGACAGCAATGAGCAGTTCTTC
CDR3 protein: CATRDSNEQFF

J gene: TRBJ1-2
clone size: .
CDR3 length: 11
D gene: .
V gene: TRBV28
CDR3 DNA: TGTGCCAGCAGTTTACTCGGGGGCTACACCTTC
CDR3 protein: CASSLLGGYTF

J gene: TRBJ1-5
clone size: .
CDR3 length: 15
D gene: .
V gene: TRBV19
CDR3 DNA: TGTGCCAGTCAAGACGGGATTCGTAGCAATCAGCCCCAGCATTTT
CDR3 protein: CASQDGIRSNQPQHF

J gene: TRBJ1-2
clone size: once
CDR3 length: 12
D gene: .
V gene: TRBV6-5
CDR3 DNA: TGTGCCAGCAGTCAGCTCGGGGGTGGCTACACCTTC
CDR3 protein: CASSQLGGGYTF

J gene: TRBJ2-1
clone size: .
CDR3 length: 12
D gene: .
V gene: TRBV7-2
CDR3 DNA: TGTGCCAGCAGCACAGGGTACGGTGAGCAGTTCTTC
CDR3 protein: CASSTGYGEQFF

J gene: TRBJ2-1
clone size: .
CDR3 length: 13
D gene: .
V gene: TRBV2
CDR3 DNA: TGTGCCAGCAGTGGGGCGTGGGCCCACGAGCAGTTCTTC
CDR3 protein: CASSGAWAHEQFF

J gene: TRBJ2-3
clone size: .
CDR3 length: 12
D gene: .
V gene: TRBV28
CDR3 DNA: TGTGCCAGCAGACTAGCCTTAGATACGCAGTATTTT
CDR3 protein: CASRLALDTQYF

J gene: TRBJ2-3
clone size: .
CDR3 length: 15
D gene: TRBD2
V gene: TRBV3-1/TRBV3-2
CDR3 DNA: TGTGCCAGCAGCCAAGGCCGGGCGGGGGGGGTCACGCAGTATTTT
CDR3 protein: CASSQGRAGGVTQYF

J gene: TRBJ2-2
clone size: .
CDR3 length: 15
D gene: .
V gene: TRBV5-1
CDR3 DNA: TGCGCCAGCAGCTGGACAACTATGAACACCGGGGAGCTGTTTTTT
CDR3 protein: CASSWTTMNTGELFF

J gene: TRBJ1-5
clone size: .
CDR3 length: 16
D gene: TRBD1
V gene: TRBV7-2
CDR3 DNA: TGTGCCAGCAGCTTATTCTCCGGGACAGGGGAACAGCCCCAGCATTTT
CDR3 protein: CASSLFSGTGEQPQHF

J gene: TRBJ2-7
clone size: .
CDR3 length: 15
D gene: TRBD1
V gene: TRBV29-1
CDR3 DNA: TGCAGCGTTGAAGATCGGCCAGGGGGCAAGTACGAGCAGTACTTC
CDR3 protein: CSVEDRPGGKYEQYF

J gene: TRBJ2-5
clone size: .
CDR3 length: 12
D gene: .
V gene: TRBV30
CDR3 DNA: TGTGCCTGGAGTGAGTGGGCGGAGACCCAGTACTTC
CDR3 protein: CAWSEWAETQYF

J gene: TRBJ1-5
clone size: .
CDR3 length: 18
D gene: TRBD1
V gene: TRBV28
CDR3 DNA: TGTGCCAGCAGAACCGCACAGGGGATCCCTAATAGCAATCAGCCCCAGCATTTT
CDR3 protein: CASRTAQGIPNSNQPQHF

J gene: TRBJ1-2
clone size: .
CDR3 length: 13
D gene: .
V gene: TRBV5-1
CDR3 DNA: TGCGCCAGCAGCTTAGGAGGGATCTATGGCTACACCTTC
CDR3 protein: CASSLGGIYGYTF

J gene: TRBJ2-7
clone size: many
CDR3 length: 16
D gene: .
V gene: TRBV11-1
CDR3 DNA: TGTGCCAGCAGCCGTGTGCCGGGACACCGGACTTACGAGCAGTACTTC
CDR3 protein: CASSRVPGHRTYEQYF

J gene: TRBJ2-5
clone size: .
CDR3 length: 13
D gene: .
V gene: TRBV24-1
CDR3 DNA: TGTGCCACCAGTGACGCTTGGCGGGAGACCCAGTACTTC
CDR3 protein: CATSDAWRETQYF

J gene: TRBJ2-3
clone size: .
CDR3 length: 14
D gene: TRBD1
V gene: TRBV5-6
CDR3 DNA: TGTGCCAGCAGCAGGAGGACAGGTGGTGATACGCAGTATTTT
CDR3 protein: CASSRRTGGDTQYF

J gene: TRBJ2-1
clone size: .
CDR3 length: 16
D gene: TRBD2
V gene: TRBV19
CDR3 DNA: TGTGCCACTCTCGACCCCGGACACCGCGGGGGGTATGAGCAGTTCTTC
CDR3 protein: CATLDPGHRGGYEQFF

J gene: TRBJ1-2
clone size: few
CDR3 length: 18
D gene: .
V gene: TRBV15
CDR3 DNA: TGTGCCACCAGCAGGACAATCCGGGACACCGACTCAAACTATGGCTACACCTTC
CDR3 protein: CATSRTIRDTDSNYGYTF

J gene: TRBJ2-7
clone size: .
CDR3 length: 19
D gene: TRBD2
V gene: TRBV9
CDR3 DNA: TGTGCCAGCAGCCTGGGGGGTCCGGGACTAGCGGGAGGACCCTACGAGCAGTACTTC
CDR3 protein: CASSLGGPGLAGGPYEQYF

J gene: TRBJ1-2
clone size: few
CDR3 length: 13
D gene: TRBD1
V gene: TRBV9
CDR3 DNA: TGTGCCAGCAGCGTGGGGACAGACTATGGCTACACCTTC
CDR3 protein: CASSVGTDYGYTF

J gene: TRBJ1-1
clone size: few
CDR3 length: 11
D gene: TRBD1
V gene: TRBV28
CDR3 DNA: TGTGCCAGCAGTTGGGACAGAGAAGCTTTCTTT
CDR3 protein: CASSWDREAFF